These 10 T cell receptor beta chains originate from one sample sequenced in a study of blood T cell repertoires in COVID-19. Using immunoSEQ multiplex PCR, the repertoire was profiled, and TCRdb retains in-frame clones only, with some absent. Found here are a few hundred thousand clones, roughly 84% of them singletons; the top ten hold about 3%. Input material: peripheral blood. These receptors were collected from a woman younger than 35 with acute or convalescent COVID-19.

This sequence joins TRBV7-3 and TRBJ1-1; the D gene is possibly TRBD1 (6 bases). The CDR3 has 16 residues. Germline CDR1 and CDR2: SGHTA and FQGTGA. V was pared by 5 bases and J by 4 bases, with 20 bases between. CDR3 sequence: CASSPTGPGDSTEAFF. The CDR3 DNA sequence: TGTGCCAGCAGCCCGACCGGCCCAGGGGATTCCACTGAAGCTTTCTTT.

The rearrangement links TRBV6-5 to TRBJ1-1; D gene unclear. Looked up from germline, CDR1 is MNHEY and CDR2 is SVGAGI. This CDR3 contains 12 residues. The germline V and J ends were trimmed by 7 bases and 1 base, with 7 bases remaining between them. CDR3 bases: TGTGCCAGCAACAGCCCGAACACTGAAGCTTTCTTT. It is translated as CASNSPNTEAFF.

The CDR3 DNA follows: TGTGCCAGCAGCACAGGCAGCGTGAACACTGAAGCTTTCTTT. Translating it yields CASSTGSVNTEAFF. J is TRBJ1-1 and V is TRBV28; possible D gene TRBD1, 5 bases. Germline loops: CDR1 MDHEN, CDR2 SYDVKM. Trimming removed 6 bases from V and 0 bases from J, with 11 bases in between. The CDR3 is 14 residues long.

The V gene is TRBV14, the J gene TRBJ2-7; TRBD2 matches 7 bases. Per the germline V gene, CDR1 is SGHDN and CDR2 is FVKESK. The CDR3 sequence is 16 residues long. Unmatched junction bases numbered 8, after V lost 1 base and J lost 2 bases. CDR3 DNA sequence: TGTGCCAGCAGCCAAGTCGGACGGGAGGATGCCTACGAGCAGTACTTC. Translation: CASSQVGREDAYEQYF.

The chain employs TRBV18 and TRBJ1-4; 7 positions match TRBD1. From germline, CDR1 is KGHSH and CDR2 LQKENI. The CDR3 extends over 16 amino acids. The trim removed 3 bases at V and 4 bases at J, leaving 8 bases unmatched. In DNA, the CDR3 is TGTGCCAGCTCACCGTTGGGACAGATGATTAATGAAAAACTGTTTTTT. It specifies CASSPLGQMINEKLFF.

The count of this clone is one. CDR3 nucleotides: TGTGCCAGTAGTACGCGGACAGGGCCCCCCACGGGTACCGGGGAGCTGTTTTTT. It yields the protein CASSTRTGPPTGTGELFF. V and J are TRBV19 and TRBJ2-2, with 8 positions matching TRBD1. Germline V lookup: CDR1 LNHDA, CDR2 SQIVND (reference sequence). The CDR3 is made up of 18 amino acids. With 4 bases clipped from V and 5 bases from J, the junction kept 15 bases outside the gene matches.

The chain employs TRBV14 and TRBJ2-2; 14 positions match TRBD2. The V gene end was trimmed by 4 bases and the J gene end by 12 bases; junction bases not matched to a gene: 4. CDR1 is SGHDN and CDR2 is FVKESK in the germline V gene. This CDR3 has 14 amino acids. Here the CDR3 reads CASSPRTSGRKLFF. CDR3 nucleotides: TGTGCCAGCAGCCCGAGGACTAGCGGGAGGAAGCTGTTTTTT.

The chain uses TRBV29-1 and TRBJ1-2, with D perhaps TRBD1 (6 bases). Trimming left V 1 base short and J 5 bases short, with 8 bases between. Germline V gene lookup returns CDR1 SQVTM and CDR2 ANQGSEA. This CDR3 comprises 12 residues. The CDR3 spells CSVEAGVYGYTF. The CDR3 DNA reads TGCAGCGTTGAAGCAGGGGTTTATGGCTACACCTTC.

The chain employs TRBV7-9 and TRBJ2-3; D gene uncertain. With 5 bases removed from V and 2 bases from J, the gap between germline ends came to 14 bases. Germline V CDR1 and CDR2: SEHNR, FQNEAQ (reference sequence). CDR3 length equals 15 residues. For the CDR3, the DNA is TGTGCCAGCAGCCCCGTCCCGCAGAACACAGATACGCAGTATTTT. It specifies CASSPVPQNTDTQYF.

This chain links TRBV7-8 with TRBJ1-2; 9 bases agree with TRBD1. The CDR3 runs to 15 residues. Trimming at V came to 1 base and at J to 5 bases, leaving 5 bases not matched to a gene. The germline V gene encodes CDR1 SGHVS and CDR2 FQNEAQ. CDR3: CASSLGGQGTYGYTF. Written as DNA, the CDR3 is TGTGCCAGCAGCTTAGGTGGACAGGGGACATATGGCTACACCTTC. The variable domain in full, completed from reference TRBV7-8 and TRBJ1-2, reads GAGVSQSPRYKVAKRGQDVALRCDPISGHVSLFWYQQALGQGPEFLTYFQNEAQLDKSGLPSDRFFAERPEGSVSTLKIQRTQQEDSAVYLCASSLGGQGTYGYTFGSGTRLTVV.